This entry lists 2 T cell receptor beta chains sequenced from one sample in a study of T cells in localized non-small cell lung cancer. Data came from immunoSEQ multiplex PCR; TCRdb stores just in-frame clones and leaves some out. This table has approximately 54,000 clones, around 83% appearing once. Specimen: peripheral blood, collected before any cancer treatment. The receptors shown here come from a female donor older than 55 with stage II squamous cell lung carcinoma.

This clone has only one observation. The chain recombines TRBV2 with TRBJ2-5; 10 bases line up with TRBD1. From germline, CDR1 is SNHLY and CDR2 FYNNEI. The CDR3 contains 19 residues. Trimming took 8 bases from V and 1 from J; bases not matched to a gene: 19. The CDR3 loop is CASDYSKASGTGAQETQYF. The CDR3 nucleotides are TGTGCCAGCGACTATTCAAAAGCCTCCGGGACAGGGGCCCAAGAGACCCAGTACTTC.

The DNA for the CDR3 is TGTGCCAGCAGCTTAGGACAGGGGGTGCCACCCCATTACTTC. It translates to CASSLGQGVPPHYF. The chain has TRBV7-2 and TRBJ2-7, with 9 bases fitting TRBD1. V was clipped by 1 base and J by 13 bases; unmatched bases: 11. Germline V gene data show CDR1 as SGHTA and CDR2 as FQGNSA. This CDR3 is 14 amino acids long. Full variable domain (rest looked up from reference TRBV7-2 and TRBJ2-7): GAGVSQSPSNKVTEKGKDVELRCDPISGHTALYWYRQSLGQGLEFLIYFQGNSAPDKSGLPSDRFSAERTGGSVSTLTIQRTQQEDSAVYLCASSLGQGVPPHYFGPGTRLTVT.